Shown below are 17 T cell receptor beta chains from a single sample sequenced in a study of molecular identifiers for immune sequencing clone quantification. TCRdb re-called the PCR reads with MiXCR, one entry per CDR3 protein. The data contain nearly 650,000 distinct CDR3 sequences, about 25% of them singletons. The specimen sequenced was naive CD8+ T cells from blood, with Jurkat cell RNA spiked in. Subset meaning: FACS-sorted CD8+CD4-CCR7+CD45RA+ naive T cells. These TCRs come from a human donor in good health. Some libraries in this study had Jurkat cell RNA spiked in.

In regard to this clonotype: One junction end does not reproduce the germline sequence, and a read error may be involved. The rearrangement links TRBV6-2 or TRBV6-3 to TRBJ1-2, with 7 bases fitting TRBD1. Germline CDR1 is MNHEY and CDR2 is SVGEGT. The CDR3 has 13 amino acids. The CDR3, as DNA: TGTGCCGGCAGTAACGACAGGGTCTATGGCTACACCTTC. Translated, it gives CAGSNDRVYGYTF.

This clonotype has just a few counts. The chain is built from TRBV27 and TRBJ1-1; TRBD1 might be the D (5 bases). The CDR3 has 13 amino acids. Trimming removed 9 bases at V and 6 bases at J, with 17 bases between. Looked up from germline, CDR1 is MNHEY and CDR2 is SMNVEV (reference sequence). The CDR3 region is CASSKGISPEAFF. CDR3 in DNA: TGTGCCAGTAGTAAGGGGATTTCGCCTGAAGCTTTCTTT.

A few counts support this clonotype. V usage is TRBV3-1 and J usage is TRBJ2-3; 12 bases fit TRBD2. CDR3 length: 19 amino acids. The J segment lost 1 base and the V segment lost 2 bases, leaving 10 bases of the junction unmatched. Per germline, CDR1 LGHDT and CDR2 YNNKEL (reference sequence). The CDR3: CASSQRPSGGVLGTDTQYF. As DNA, the CDR3 is TGTGCCAGCAGCCAAAGACCTAGCGGGGGGGTGCTTGGCACAGATACGCAGTATTTT.

This clonotype was found once. The chain recombines TRBV28 with TRBJ2-5; TRBD2 is a possible D gene (5 bases). Germline V CDR1 and CDR2: MDHEN, SYDVKM. The V gene lost 11 bases and the J gene lost 1 base, with 11 bases spanning the gap. This CDR3 is 12 amino acids long. CDR3 in DNA: TGTGCCTCCGGGGAGTGCCAAGAGACCCAGTACTTC. It codes for CASGECQETQYF.

The CDR3 here is CASSQRGPSGANVLTF. The CDR3 DNA reads as TGCGCCAGCAGCCAACGAGGACCTTCTGGGGCCAACGTCCTGACTTTC. The rearrangement links TRBV4-1 to TRBJ2-6; no clear D. V lost 2 bases to trimming and J lost 1 base, with 9 bases between them. Germline lookup yields CDR1 MGHRA and CDR2 YSYEKL. This CDR3 spans 16 amino acids.

This chain joins TRBV6-5 and TRBJ2-1; 10 bases line up with TRBD1. The CDR3 has 13 residues. V shed 6 bases and J 7 bases; nucleotides not matched to a gene: 3. The V gene's germline CDR1 is MNHEY and CDR2 SVGAGI. The CDR3 DNA is TGTGCCAGCAGGAGGACAGGGGGGAATGAGCAGTTCTTC. Translated, it gives CASRRTGGNEQFF.

Points on this clonotype: This sequence may be a read error, since a much larger clone differs from it by one base. The genes are TRBV4-1 and TRBJ2-7; weak D call: TRBD2 (5 bases). Germline CDR1 reads MGHRA; CDR2 reads YSYEKL. This CDR3 comprises 15 residues. CDR3 region: CASSQEFAADYGQYF. CDR3 in DNA: TGCGCCAGCAGCCAAGAGTTTGCCGCAGACTACGGGCAGTACTTC.

The rearrangement uses TRBV4-3 and TRBJ2-1; 10 bases line up with TRBD1. This CDR3 region has 18 residues. In germline, CDR1 is LGHNA, CDR2 YSLEER. V trimming: 0 bases; J trimming: 2 bases; junction bases outside the gene matches: 7. As DNA, the CDR3 is TGCGCCAGCAGCCAAGATAGTTCAGGACAGGGGGCCTACAATGAGCAGTTCTTC. Translation gives CASSQDSSGQGAYNEQFF.

This clonotype occurred a few times. V usage is TRBV19 and J usage is TRBJ2-3; 7 bases agree with TRBD2. The CDR3 is made up of 17 amino acids. The V gene's germline CDR1 is LNHDA and CDR2 SQIVND (reference sequence). With 1 base clipped from V and 3 bases from J, the junction kept 10 bases outside the gene matches. The CDR3 region has the DNA TGTGCCAGTAGTATAGCGGGGGGAGGTTATTGGACAGATACGCAGTATTTT. This translates into CASSIAGGGYWTDTQYF.

In its sample, this clonotype was seen many times. The chain couples TRBV6-2 or TRBV6-3 to TRBJ2-5, with 8 bases aligning to TRBD1. CDR1 is MNHEY and CDR2 is SVGEGT in the germline V gene. CDR3 length: 13 amino acids. Trimming took 6 bases from V and 5 from J; bases not matched to a gene: 5. For the CDR3, the DNA is TGTGCCAGCAGGCACAGGGGGATGGAGACCCAGTACTTC. Protein sequence: CASRHRGMETQYF.

The V and J genes are TRBV12-3 or TRBV12-4 and TRBJ2-4; D is tentatively TRBD1 or TRBD2 (6 bases each). Between the trimmed V and J ends, which lost 5 bases and 0 bases, there was a span of 14 bases. CDR3 length: 16 amino acids. CDR3 bases: TGTGCCAGCAGTCTAGGGGGGCCCATAGCCAAAAACATTCAGTACTTC. Encoded protein: CASSLGGPIAKNIQYF.

The genes are TRBV19 and TRBJ2-1; D uncertain. Between the trimmed V and J ends, which lost 1 base and 14 bases, there was a span of 18 bases. The CDR3 is made up of 14 amino acids. CDR1 LNHDA and CDR2 SQIVND come from the germline V gene (reference sequence). The CDR3 here is CASSIGEFSEEKFF. For the CDR3, the DNA is TGTGCCAGTAGTATAGGAGAGTTCTCCGAGGAGAAGTTCTTC.

The genes are TRBV7-9 and TRBJ2-1; TRBD2 aligns across 9 bases. The germline CDR1 and CDR2 sequences are SEHNR and FQNEAQ (reference sequence). The CDR3 length is 16 residues. The V gene end was trimmed by 1 base and the J gene end by 8 bases; junction bases not matched to a gene: 9. This chain's CDR3 is CASSLVVGGRADEQFF. CDR3 bases: TGTGCCAGCAGCTTAGTCGTCGGCGGGAGGGCCGATGAGCAGTTCTTC.

This clonotype was seen at least ten times. The chain is built from TRBV7-9 and TRBJ2-3, with 7 nucleotides matching TRBD1. The trim removed 6 bases at V and 0 bases at J, leaving 3 bases unmatched. In germline, CDR1 is SEHNR, CDR2 FQNEAQ (reference sequence). This CDR3 comprises 14 residues. The CDR3 reads CASRHRGSTDTQYF. In DNA form, the CDR3 reads TGTGCCAGCAGGCACAGGGGAAGCACAGATACGCAGTATTTT.

This clonotype was counted ten times or more. The chain's CDR3 is CASSSYGMNTEAFF. The CDR3 coding sequence is TGTGCCAGCAGTTCGTACGGCATGAACACTGAAGCTTTCTTT. The genes are TRBV27 and TRBJ1-1; no clear D gene. CDR3 length: 14 residues. V was trimmed by 4 bases and J by 0 bases, leaving 9 bases between them. CDR1 MNHEY and CDR2 SMNVEV come from the germline V gene (reference sequence).

This clonotype was recorded many times. The chain joins TRBV28 to TRBJ2-7; the D gene is possibly TRBD2 (6 bases). The CDR3 loop spans 13 amino acids. Per the germline V gene, CDR1 is MDHEN and CDR2 is SYDVKM. V was shortened by 8 bases and J by 5 bases, with 16 bases between the two germline ends. DNA of the CDR3: TGTGCCAGCTTTAGCGCCCCGGGGGACGAGCAGTACTTC. Amino acids: CASFSAPGDEQYF.

This clonotype was seen repeatedly, ten times or more. The genes are TRBV6-2 or TRBV6-3 and TRBJ1-5; D is unresolved. V was shortened by 2 bases and J by 2 bases, with 13 bases between the two germline ends. Germline V gives CDR1 MNHEY, CDR2 SVGEGT. This CDR3 is built from 16 residues. The CDR3 DNA sequence: TGTGCCAGCAGTTACGGCCCCCTTGGGGGCAATCAGCCCCAGCATTTT. Its translation is CASSYGPLGGNQPQHF.